These 26 T cell receptor beta chains were all obtained from the same sample, sequenced in a study of lymphopenia after photon versus proton radiotherapy. Sequencing used immunoSEQ multiplex PCR; TCRdb keeps in-frame clones, though not all of them. The sample carries 25,000 to 30,000 clones, about four fifths recorded once. The specimen comprised peripheral blood, sampled from a patient treated with photon-based radiotherapy. The receptor source for this set is a man in his fifties or sixties with gastric cancer.

The genes are TRBV4-1 and TRBJ1-5; possible D gene TRBD1, 5 bases. Per germline, CDR1 MGHRA and CDR2 YSYEKL. Trimming left V 1 base short and J 6 bases short, with 13 bases between. CDR3 size: 15 residues. The CDR3 is CASSQGQGSGQPQHF. The CDR3 DNA reads as TGCGCCAGCAGCCAAGGTCAGGGTAGCGGTCAGCCCCAGCATTTT.

The CDR3 nucleotides are TGTGCCAGCAGCCGTACAGGGGGACGGGAGACCCAGTACTTC. Its protein is CASSRTGGRETQYF. The chain carries TRBV7-3 and TRBJ2-5, with TRBD1 matching over 8 bases. The CDR3 extends over 14 amino acids. V was pared by 5 bases and J by 5 bases, with 7 bases of the junction left unmatched. Germline V gene lookup returns CDR1 SGHTA and CDR2 FQGTGA. Based on the CDR3 plus reference TRBV7-3 and TRBJ2-5, the full variable domain is GAGVSQTPSNKVTEKGKYVELRCDPISGHTALYWYRQSLGQGPEFLIYFQGTGAADDSGLPNDRFFAVRPEGSVSTLKIQRTERGDSAVYLCASSRTGGRETQYFGPGTRLLVL.

The genes are TRBV7-8 and TRBJ1-3; D is uncertain. Germline CDR1 is SGHVS and CDR2 is FQNEAQ. Trimming removed 4 bases at V and 1 base at J, with 5 bases between. This CDR3 has 13 amino acids. The CDR3 nucleotides are TGTGCCAGCAGCTCCGGATCTGGAAACACCATATATTTT. Protein sequence: CASSSGSGNTIYF. Full variable domain (remainder filled in from reference TRBV7-8 and TRBJ1-3): GAGVSQSPRYKVAKRGQDVALRCDPISGHVSLFWYQQALGQGPEFLTYFQNEAQLDKSGLPSDRFFAERPEGSVSTLKIQRTQQEDSAVYLCASSSGSGNTIYFGEGSWLTVV.

This chain links TRBV14 with TRBJ1-1, with a weak D call TRBD1 (6 bases). The germline V gene has CDR1 SGHDN and CDR2 FVKESK. This CDR3 contains 18 residues. V was cut by 2 bases and J by 1 base, with 20 bases left in between. As DNA, the CDR3 is TGTGCCAGCAGCCAAATCTCAGCCGGGACAACATCGAACACTGAAGCTTTCTTT. As protein: CASSQISAGTTSNTEAFF.

The rearrangement links TRBV11-2 to TRBJ2-1; unclear D gene. CDR1 is SGHAT and CDR2 is FQNNGV in the germline V gene. This CDR3 has 16 residues. Trimming pared 1 base from V and 1 base from J, leaving 11 bases between. The CDR3 bases are TGTGCCAGCAGCTTAGGCCAGGAATTATCCTACAATGAGCAGTTCTTC. It translates to CASSLGQELSYNEQFF.

The V and J genes are TRBV11-2 and TRBJ1-1; D possibly corresponds to TRBD1 (5 bases). V was shortened by 4 bases and J by 1 base, with 16 bases between the two germline ends. The CDR3 length is 16 residues. Germline CDR1 is SGHAT and CDR2 is FQNNGV. The CDR3 nucleotides read TGTGCCAGCAGCTCACCGCGGGGGACGGGGAACACTGAAGCTTTCTTT. Its protein product is CASSSPRGTGNTEAFF.

J is TRBJ2-7 and V is TRBV10-1; D uncertain. Germline CDR1 is WNHNN and CDR2 is SYGVQD (reference sequence). V dropped 4 bases and J dropped 4 bases, with 17 bases sitting between them. The CDR3 sequence is 15 residues long. CDR3 protein: CASSAQRLAFYEQYF. CDR3 sequence (DNA): TGCGCCAGCAGTGCACAGAGGCTGGCCTTTTACGAGCAGTACTTC.

This rearrangement joins TRBV2 to TRBJ1-5; D perhaps matches TRBD1 (5 bases). With 7 bases removed from V and 7 bases from J, the gap between germline ends came to 17 bases. Per germline, CDR1 SNHLY and CDR2 FYNNEI. The CDR3 has 14 residues. CDR3 DNA sequence: TGTGCCAGCAAAAAGGGCGGGGCGGGACAGCCCCAGCATTTT. Its translation is CASKKGGAGQPQHF.

The chain has TRBV6-5 and TRBJ2-3; D might be TRBD2 (6 bases). Germline V CDR1 and CDR2: MNHEY, SVGAGI. Trimming took 4 bases from V and 10 from J, leaving 12 bases between them. The CDR3 contains 12 residues. As DNA, the CDR3 is TGTGCCAGCAGTTCTACCACGGGGGCGCAGTATTTT. As protein: CASSSTTGAQYF.

The chain combines TRBV7-3 with TRBJ2-1; 10 bases agree with TRBD2. CDR1 is SGHTA and CDR2 is FQGTGA in the germline V gene. Trimming took 6 bases from V and 7 from J; bases not matched to a gene: 9. CDR3 size: 15 residues. CDR3 region: CASRSLAGTWNEQFF. CDR3 nucleotides: TGTGCCAGCAGGTCACTAGCGGGGACTTGGAATGAGCAGTTCTTC.

The V call is TRBV5-1, the J call TRBJ2-2, with TRBD2 matching 9 bases. With 4 bases clipped from V and 1 base from J, the junction kept 11 bases outside the gene matches. Germline V gene sequence: CDR1 SGHRS, CDR2 YFSETQ. This CDR3 has 18 residues. CDR3 loop: CASSRKSGGNRNTGELFF. The CDR3, as DNA: TGCGCCAGCAGCAGGAAAAGCGGGGGGAACAGGAACACCGGGGAGCTGTTTTTT.

V usage is TRBV5-3 and J usage is TRBJ1-2, with D perhaps TRBD1 (5 bases). TRBV5-3 is placed among ORFs of uncertain function. Between the trimmed V and J ends, which lost 4 bases and 3 bases, there was a span of 16 bases. This CDR3 contains 15 residues. CDR3 sequence: CARSGAGTRDYGYTF. The CDR3 DNA reads TGTGCCAGAAGCGGTGCCGGGACGCGAGACTATGGCTACACCTTC.

The V gene is TRBV7-9, the J gene TRBJ2-2; TRBD1 is a possible D gene (5 bases). Germline CDR1 and CDR2: SEHNR and FQNEAQ (reference sequence). V lost 8 bases, J lost 8 bases, and 18 bases lay in between. The CDR3 loop spans 14 amino acids. CDR3 in DNA: TGTGCCAGCGCCCCAGGGCGGTCGTCGGGGGAGCTGTTTTTT. Translated: CASAPGRSSGELFF. Drawing the rest from reference TRBV7-9 and TRBJ2-2, the complete variable domain is DTGVSQNPRHKITKRGQNVTFRCDPISEHNRLYWYRQTLGQGPEFLTYFQNEAQLEKSRLLSDRFSAERPKGSFSTLEIQRTEQGDSAMYLCASAPGRSSGELFFGEGSRLTVL.

J is TRBJ2-3 and V is TRBV11-2; D not certain. This CDR3 has 14 residues. The ends were cut back, 4 bases at V and 1 base at J, with 9 bases in the middle. The germline gives CDR1 SGHAT, CDR2 FQNNGV. CDR3 residues: CASSSLMRTDTQYF. The CDR3 nucleotides are TGTGCCAGCAGCTCCCTGATGCGCACAGATACGCAGTATTTT.

This clone appeared a few times. This sequence joins TRBV15 and TRBJ1-1; D gene uncertain. The V gene's germline CDR1 is LNHNV and CDR2 YYDKDF (reference sequence). V shed 0 bases and J shed 7 bases, with 6 bases lying between them. The CDR3 is 12 residues long. CDR3 sequence (DNA): TGTGCCACCAGCAGAGATCGGGGTGAAGCTTTCTTT. Encoded protein: CATSRDRGEAFF.

The V gene is TRBV19, the J gene TRBJ2-5, with TRBD1 identical over 9 bases. Trimming at V came to 6 bases and at J to 5 bases, leaving 7 bases not matched to a gene. Germline V gene data show CDR1 as LNHDA and CDR2 as SQIVND (reference sequence). This CDR3 region has 14 residues. This CDR3 is CASSRQGGEETQYF. The CDR3 bases are TGTGCCAGTAGCCGACAGGGGGGCGAGGAGACCCAGTACTTC.

The chain uses TRBV30 and TRBJ1-6; D gene uncertain. CDR3 size: 14 residues. V was shortened by 4 bases and J by 5 bases, with 12 bases between the two germline ends. The V gene's germline CDR1 is GTSNPN and CDR2 SVGIG (reference sequence). This CDR3 is CAWMTGNHNSPLHF. DNA of the CDR3: TGTGCCTGGATGACCGGGAACCATAATTCACCCCTCCACTTT.

The chain links TRBV7-3 to TRBJ2-3; D ambiguous. Germline V CDR1 and CDR2: SGHTA, FQGTGA. This CDR3 comprises 13 residues. Between the trimmed V and J ends, which lost 1 base and 1 base, there was a span of 3 bases. CDR3 sequence reads: CASSLIGTDTQYF. DNA for the CDR3: TGTGCCAGCAGCTTAATAGGCACAGATACGCAGTATTTT. Complete variable domain (other parts from reference TRBV7-3 and TRBJ2-3): GAGVSQTPSNKVTEKGKYVELRCDPISGHTALYWYRQSLGQGPEFLIYFQGTGAADDSGLPNDRFFAVRPEGSVSTLKIQRTERGDSAVYLCASSLIGTDTQYFGPGTRLTVL.

This sequence joins TRBV11-2 and TRBJ1-2; perhaps TRBD1 as D (6 bases). This CDR3 spans 15 amino acids. The V and J ends lost 0 bases and 7 bases respectively, with 15 bases between them. Germline loops: CDR1 SGHAT, CDR2 FQNNGV. CDR3 amino acids: CASSLDVQGVGGYTF. The CDR3 bases are TGTGCCAGCAGCTTAGACGTACAGGGTGTGGGTGGCTACACCTTC.

The chain has TRBV27 and TRBJ1-3; tentative D call: TRBD1 (5 bases). V was shortened by 9 bases and J by 2 bases, with 14 bases between the two germline ends. Germline V lookup: CDR1 MNHEY, CDR2 SMNVEV (reference sequence). The CDR3 is 14 amino acids. CDR3 region: CARTGGRPGNTIYF. The CDR3 bases are TGTGCCAGAACCGGGGGTAGGCCTGGAAACACCATATATTTT.

The rearrangement links TRBV5-5 to TRBJ2-3; 10 bases agree with TRBD2. Germline-derived CDR1 and CDR2 are SGHKS and YYEKEE (reference sequence). V lost 2 bases, J lost 1 base, and 1 base stayed unmatched. The CDR3 runs to 15 residues. CDR3 in DNA: TGTGCCAGCAGCTTTAGCGGGGGGCGCACAGATACGCAGTATTTT. This sequence encodes CASSFSGGRTDTQYF.

The V gene is TRBV25-1, the J gene TRBJ2-2, with a possible D match to TRBD1 (5 bases). Germline V lookup: CDR1 MGHDK, CDR2 SYGVNS. The CDR3 is made up of 14 amino acids. V was shortened by 1 base and J by 4 bases, with 7 bases between the two germline ends. The CDR3 here is CASSESRGTGELFF. The CDR3 DNA reads TGTGCCAGCAGTGAATCTAGGGGCACCGGGGAGCTGTTTTTT.

This clone has a count of ten or more. This chain joins TRBV25-1 and TRBJ1-2, with TRBD1 matching over 11 bases. The CDR3 sequence is 15 residues long. Germline V gene lookup returns CDR1 MGHDK and CDR2 SYGVNS. J gave up 7 bases and V 1 base, and 5 bases lay outside the gene matches. CDR3 sequence reads: CASSEWDRGIGGYTF. In DNA, the CDR3 is TGTGCCAGCAGTGAATGGGACAGGGGGATCGGTGGCTACACCTTC.

This sequence joins TRBV6-5 and TRBJ1-4; a possible D gene is TRBD1 (5 bases). This CDR3 spans 15 amino acids. CDR1 is MNHEY, CDR2 SVGAGI, per germline. Trimming pared 2 bases from V and 1 base from J, leaving 8 bases between. CDR3 in amino acids: CASSYEGRTNEKLFF. As DNA, the CDR3 is TGTGCCAGCAGTTACGAGGGGAGAACTAATGAAAAACTGTTTTTT.

This clone qualifies as hyperexpanded (1% or more). The chain joins TRBV15 to TRBJ1-4; possible D gene TRBD1, 6 bases. Germline V gene sequence: CDR1 LNHNV, CDR2 YYDKDF (reference sequence). This CDR3 has 15 residues. The V end lost 5 bases, the J end lost 5 bases, and 15 bases lay between the germline ends. DNA for the CDR3: TGTGCCACCAGCCAAGAGGGGACAAAGAATGAAAAACTGTTTTTT. It specifies CATSQEGTKNEKLFF.

V usage is TRBV27 and J usage is TRBJ2-7; the match to TRBD2 covers 7 bases. V dropped 10 bases and J dropped 8; count of bases not matched to a gene: 14. The CDR3 consists of 13 residues. Germline V gene sequence: CDR1 MNHEY, CDR2 SMNVEV (reference sequence). CDR3 residues: CATAWRGFVQQYV. CDR3 bases: TGTGCCACCGCCTGGCGGGGGTTTGTCCAGCAGTACGTC.